This TCR beta chain was identified in a study of cytomegalovirus exposure and HLA in healthy donors. Amplification used 60 Vbeta primers and 13 Jbeta primers. Data came from immunoSEQ multiplex PCR; TCRdb stores just in-frame clones and leaves some out. The table records roughly 150,000 clones, approximately 73% of them present only once. Of note for this clone: What it recognizes is unknown.

Trimming stripped 6 bases from V and 5 bases from J, with 13 bases between. Looked up from germline, CDR1 is SQVTM and CDR2 is ANQGSEA. This CDR3 is 12 amino acids long. The study's findings and limits: In a later analysis, a genetic analysis reported fewer productive-TCR N-insertions in an Asian-associated ancestry cluster than the cohort average. Evidence from a later analysis indicated that most CMV-associated TCR beta chains looked HLA-restricted. The authors excluded some V segments, including TRBV6-2 and TRBV6-3, as indistinguishable. Reported findings show TCR beta sequences accurately forecast HLA-A and HLA-B alleles in most subjects.

The source is a woman aged 18 to 35 in good health and CMV-seronegative. The sample was PBMCs. The chain uses TRBV29-1 and TRBJ1-1; D might be TRBD1 (5 bases). CDR3 residues: CSVAIGGTEAFF. The CDR3 DNA reads as TGCAGCGTAGCAATCGGGGGAACTGAAGCTTTCTTT.